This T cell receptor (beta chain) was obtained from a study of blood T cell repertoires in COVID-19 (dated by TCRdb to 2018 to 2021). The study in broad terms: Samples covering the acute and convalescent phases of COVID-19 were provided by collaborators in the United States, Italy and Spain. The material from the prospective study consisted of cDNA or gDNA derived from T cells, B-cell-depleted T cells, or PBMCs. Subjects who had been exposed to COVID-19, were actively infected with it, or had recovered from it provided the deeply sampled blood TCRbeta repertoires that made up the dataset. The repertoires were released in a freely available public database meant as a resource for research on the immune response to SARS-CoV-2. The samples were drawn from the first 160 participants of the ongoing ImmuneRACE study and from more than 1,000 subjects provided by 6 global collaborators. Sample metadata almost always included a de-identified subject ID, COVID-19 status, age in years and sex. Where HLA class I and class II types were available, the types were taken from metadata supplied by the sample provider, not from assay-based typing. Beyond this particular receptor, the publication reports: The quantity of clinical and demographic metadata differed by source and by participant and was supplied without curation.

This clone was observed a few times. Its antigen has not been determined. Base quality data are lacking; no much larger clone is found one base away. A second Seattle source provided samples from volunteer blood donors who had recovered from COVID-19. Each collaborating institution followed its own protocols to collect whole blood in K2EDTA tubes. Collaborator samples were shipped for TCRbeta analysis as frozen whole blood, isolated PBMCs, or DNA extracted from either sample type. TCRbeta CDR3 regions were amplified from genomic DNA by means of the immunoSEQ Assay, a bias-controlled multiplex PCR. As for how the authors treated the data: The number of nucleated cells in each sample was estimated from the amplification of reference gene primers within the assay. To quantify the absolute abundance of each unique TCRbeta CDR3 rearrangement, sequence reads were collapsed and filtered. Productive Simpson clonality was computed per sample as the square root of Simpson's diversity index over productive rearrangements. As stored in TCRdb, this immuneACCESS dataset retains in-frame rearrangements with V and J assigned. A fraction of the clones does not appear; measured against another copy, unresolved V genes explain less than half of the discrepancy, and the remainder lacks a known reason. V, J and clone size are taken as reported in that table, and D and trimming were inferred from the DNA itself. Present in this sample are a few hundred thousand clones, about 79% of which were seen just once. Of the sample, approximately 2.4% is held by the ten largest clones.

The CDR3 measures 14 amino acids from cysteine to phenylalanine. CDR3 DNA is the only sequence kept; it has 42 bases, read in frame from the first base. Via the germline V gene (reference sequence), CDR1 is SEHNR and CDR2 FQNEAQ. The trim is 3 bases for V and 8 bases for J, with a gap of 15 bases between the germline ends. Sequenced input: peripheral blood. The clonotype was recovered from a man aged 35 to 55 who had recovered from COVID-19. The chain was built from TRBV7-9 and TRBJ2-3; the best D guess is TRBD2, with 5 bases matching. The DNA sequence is TGTGCCAGCAGCTTCGGGCTAGCTATTGGTACGCAGTATTTT. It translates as CASSFGLAIGTQYF.